This T cell receptor beta chain was found in a study of OX40 agonist ivuxolimab in advanced cancers. After removal of 6 bases from V and 4 bases from J, the junction contained 6 bases not matched to a gene. This CDR3 is 15 amino acids long. Germline values: CDR1 SGHNT, CDR2 YYREEE (reference sequence). Generated by immunoSEQ multiplex PCR, the TCRdb table keeps only in-frame clones and is missing some. The table includes about 93,000 clones, 90% to 95% detected once. The chain carries TRBV5-4 and TRBJ2-1; 11 bases line up with TRBD1. This sample comprised CD4+ or CD8+ T cells sorted from blood, obtained in a trial of the OX40 agonist ivuxolimab. The receptor was derived from an adult with an advanced solid tumor such as melanoma, head and neck, liver or kidney cancer. CDR3 in amino acids: CASNRDRGGYNEQFF. CDR3 nucleotides: TGTGCCAGCAACCGGGACAGGGGGGGGTACAATGAGCAGTTCTTC.